A selection of T cell receptor beta chains follows, all from one sample in a study of control samples from healthy donors and cancer patients. The method was immunoSEQ multiplex PCR; TCRdb's version includes in-frame clones alone and lacks a portion of them. The table lists over 150,000 clones, over 90% of them singletons. The specimen sequenced was blood. These receptors were taken from a woman aged 25 to 39 in good health. CDR3s include the opening cysteine and the closing phenylalanine or tryptophan. A D gene is named only where the DNA matches it firmly. Clone size is stated in some rows and not others, as once, few, many or a class when expanded.

clone_size j_call d_call v_call cdr3_aa cdr3_nt
NA TRBJ1-1 NA TRBV7-2 CASSFTGNTEAFF TGTGCCAGCAGCTTCACGGGGAACACTGAAGCTTTCTTT
once TRBJ2-5 TRBD1 TRBV11-1 CASSPQGEETQYF TGTGCCAGCAGCCCGCAGGGGGAAGAGACCCAGTACTTC
NA TRBJ2-7 NA TRBV6-5 CASSTRSPFVYEQYF TGTGCCAGCTCTACTAGGTCCCCTTTCGTTTACGAGCAGTACTTC
NA TRBJ1-2 NA TRBV7-2 CASSPLGAYGYTF TGTGCCAGCAGTCCCCTGGGGGCGTATGGCTACACCTTC
once TRBJ1-2 NA TRBV6-2/TRBV6-3 CASSYLPTGSYGYTF TGTGCCAGCAGTTATTTACCGACCGGGAGCTATGGCTACACCTTC
NA TRBJ2-3 TRBD2 TRBV11-3 CASSRRLAGATDTQYF TGTGCCAGCAGCCGCCGACTAGCGGGAGCGACAGATACGCAGTATTTT
once TRBJ1-1 NA TRBV6-5 CATQRGPGPEAFF TGTGCCACGCAGCGGGGCCCGGGACCTGAAGCTTTCTTT
NA TRBJ2-1 TRBD2 TRBV6-5 CASSYGLAGVGNEQFF TGTGCCAGCAGTTACGGTCTCGCGGGAGTGGGCAATGAGCAGTTCTTC
NA TRBJ2-7 TRBD1 TRBV2 CASTLFRDRTYEQYF TGTGCCAGCACTCTCTTCCGGGACAGAACCTACGAGCAGTACTTC
NA TRBJ1-6 NA TRBV5-1 CASRRTVNSPLHF TGCGCCAGCAGGCGGACGGTTAATTCACCCCTCCACTTT
NA TRBJ2-2 TRBD2 TRBV7-8 CASSQTSGAQNTGELFF TGTGCCAGCAGCCAAACTAGCGGGGCGCAGAACACCGGGGAGCTGTTTTTT
NA TRBJ2-7 TRBD2 TRBV3-1/TRBV3-2 CASSQLAGEGEQYF TGTGCCAGCAGCCAACTAGCGGGAGAGGGCGAGCAGTACTTC
NA TRBJ2-2 TRBD2 TRBV30 CAWSVLAGGPNTGELFF TGTGCCTGGAGTGTACTTGCGGGAGGGCCTAACACCGGGGAGCTGTTTTTT
once TRBJ1-1 NA TRBV10-2 CASSAGSMNTEAFF TGCGCCAGCAGTGCCGGGAGTATGAACACTGAAGCTTTCTTT
NA TRBJ2-5 NA TRBV5-4 CASSLPQGGAETQYF TGTGCCAGCAGCTTGCCTCAGGGCGGGGCAGAGACCCAGTACTTC
NA TRBJ2-3 NA TRBV5-1 CASSLEGFNTDTQYF TGCGCCAGCAGCTTGGAAGGGTTCAACACAGATACGCAGTATTTT
NA TRBJ2-3 TRBD2 TRBV24-1 CATSDLNKGASGEDTQYF TGTGCCACCAGTGATTTGAATAAGGGAGCTAGCGGGGAGGATACGCAGTATTTT
NA TRBJ1-2 NA TRBV19 CASSTNNYGYTF TGTGCCAGTAGTACCAACAATTATGGCTACACCTTC
few TRBJ1-6 NA TRBV5-6 CASSLHGGGPYNSPLHF TGTGCCAGCAGCTTGCACGGTGGAGGCCCCTATAATTCACCCCTCCACTTT
NA TRBJ1-6 NA TRBV6-1 CASTEKTGTGNSPLHF TGTGCCAGCACTGAAAAGACCGGGACTGGTAATTCACCCCTCCACTTT
NA TRBJ1-2 NA TRBV28 CASSLQGYYGYTF TGTGCCAGCAGTTTACAGGGGTACTATGGCTACACCTTC
NA TRBJ2-7 TRBD2 TRBV19 CASSILPSGRYEQYF TGTGCCAGTAGTATACTGCCTAGCGGGAGGTACGAGCAGTACTTC
NA TRBJ1-1 NA TRBV27 CASSPTARAEVDTEAFF TGTGCCAGCAGCCCGACGGCGCGGGCGGAGGTGGACACTGAAGCTTTCTTT
NA TRBJ2-5 NA TRBV27 CASSFGQIETQYF TGTGCCAGCAGTTTCGGACAGATAGAGACCCAGTACTTC